Listed below are T cell receptor beta chains from one sample, sequenced in a study of CD8 T cells in ankylosing spondylitis. Each CDR3 protein gets one entry after TCRdb re-called the 5' RACE reads with MiXCR. The sample lists roughly 440,000 distinct CDR3 sequences, roughly a sixth occurring once. What was sequenced was blood, either unsorted or a sorted T cell fraction (not recorded which). Receptors were obtained from a male donor with ankylosing spondylitis. Each CDR3 is given with its conserved first and last residue. D genes are given only for firm matches. Some rows mark clone size as missing; the rest say once, few, many or name a class of expanded clone.

TRBV5-1,few,TRBD1,TRBJ1-2,TGCGCCAGCAGCTTTTTTATGGCAGGGGGTACGAATTCCTATGGCTACACCTTC,CASSFFMAGGTNSYGYTF
TRBV7-9,many,TRBD1,TRBJ2-7,TGTGCCAGCAGTTCGGACAGGGGAGCCTACGAGCAGTACTTC,CASSSDRGAYEQYF
TRBV7-9,few,-,TRBJ1-2,TGTGCCAGCAGCCTAGAGGGGATGGATGGCTACACCTTC,CASSLEGMDGYTF
TRBV24-1,few,TRBD1,TRBJ2-1,TGTGCCACCAGTGAGGTTGACAGGGGGCCCTACAATGAGCAGTTCTTC,CATSEVDRGPYNEQFF
TRBV30,-,-,TRBJ1-1,TGTGCCTGGGGGTGGGGGTTCACTGAAGCTTTCTTT,CAWGWGFTEAFF
TRBV28,-,-,TRBJ1-2,TGTGCCAGCAGAGTAGGGGTAGCTAACTATGGCTACACCTTC,CASRVGVANYGYTF
TRBV6-2/TRBV6-3,few,-,TRBJ2-1,TGTGCCAGCAGTTACTCGAGGGGGAGGACCTACAATGAGCAGTTCTTC,CASSYSRGRTYNEQFF
TRBV5-1,many,-,TRBJ1-1,TGCGCCAGCAGCTTGGCCCCACCGAACACTGAAGCTTTCTTT,CASSLAPPNTEAFF
TRBV20-1,few,TRBD2,TRBJ2-3,TGCAGTGCTAGATCTGGAGCGGGACTTCACACAGATACGCAGTATTTT,CSARSGAGLHTDTQYF
TRBV6-5,-,TRBD1,TRBJ2-7,TGTGCCAGCAGTTACCGCCGACAGGGTTCCTACGAGCAGTACTTC,CASSYRRQGSYEQYF
TRBV19,-,-,TRBJ1-2,TGTGCCAGTACCCCTGGGGATTCCCCCAGGAACTATGGCTACACCTTC,CASTPGDSPRNYGYTF
TRBV7-9,-,-,TRBJ1-2,TGTGCCAGCAGTACCCCGGGGAAAGGCTATGGCTACACCTTC,CASSTPGKGYGYTF
TRBV5-1,-,TRBD1,TRBJ2-7,TGCGCCAGCAAGGGGACAGAACCCTACGAGCAGTACTTC,CASKGTEPYEQYF
TRBV5-1,few,TRBD2,TRBJ2-7,TGCGCCAGCAGCCTTTGGACTAGCGGGAGACTGGGCGAGCAGTACTTC,CASSLWTSGRLGEQYF
TRBV7-2,-,TRBD1,TRBJ2-1,TGTGCCAGCAGGGAGACAGGGGGCTATGAGCAGTTCTTC,CASRETGGYEQFF
TRBV20-1,-,TRBD1,TRBJ1-6,TGCAGTGCCTCGGACAGGCGATCTTTTAATTCACCCCTCCACTTT,CSASDRRSFNSPLHF
TRBV18,few,-,TRBJ2-5,TGTGCCAGCTCACCGGGTGGGGCTCGACAAGAGACCCAGTACTTC,CASSPGGARQETQYF
TRBV28,few,-,TRBJ2-7,TGTGCCAGCAGTTCAGGACAAGGACTCCTGGGGGAGCAGTACTTC,CASSSGQGLLGEQYF
TRBV5-5,few,TRBD2,TRBJ2-1,TGTGCCAGCAGCCGCCGGACTAGCGGGGGGAGGTCCTACAATGAGCAGTTCTTC,CASSRRTSGGRSYNEQFF
TRBV5-1,few,TRBD1,TRBJ1-2,TGCGCCAGCAGCTCTATAACAGGGGCGAATGGCTACACCTTC,CASSSITGANGYTF
TRBV5-1,-,-,TRBJ2-1,TGCGCCAGCACCCCCCTAGGTTCTAGGGAGCAGTTCTTC,CASTPLGSREQFF
TRBV6-5,-,-,TRBJ1-4,TGTGCCAGCAGTTCAAGGACAGTAGCTAATGAAAAACTGTTTTTT,CASSSRTVANEKLFF
TRBV29-1,-,TRBD2,TRBJ2-3,TGCAGCCTCAGGCGGGAGGGGGCTAGAGATACGCAGTATTTT,CSLRREGARDTQYF
TRBV7-7,few,TRBD2,TRBJ2-3,TGTGCCAGCAGCCCTAGCGGAAACACAGATACGCAGTATTTT,CASSPSGNTDTQYF
TRBV7-9,few,-,TRBJ1-1,TGTGCCAGCAGCCAGTCGCGACAGTCTGAAGCTTTCTTT,CASSQSRQSEAFF
TRBV9,once,-,TRBJ2-1,TGTGCCAGCAGCGTACAGGGCGGGGGCCGGGGTGGTGAGCAGTTCTTC,CASSVQGGGRGGEQFF
TRBV28,-,TRBD1,TRBJ1-5,TGTGCCAGCAAGACTCCCGGGACAGGCAATCAGCCCCAGCATTTT,CASKTPGTGNQPQHF
TRBV20-1,many,TRBD2,TRBJ2-7,TGCAGTGCTAGCTCGCGGGAGGGCCGGGTTGAGCAGTACTTC,CSASSREGRVEQYF
TRBV20-1,many,TRBD2,TRBJ2-7,TGCAGTGCTCCCTATTGGGGGGGGGCCTACGAGCAGTACTTC,CSAPYWGGAYEQYF
TRBV12-3/TRBV12-4,-,TRBD2,TRBJ2-7,TGTGCCAGCAGCAAGACTAGCGGGGGGTTAATTTACGAGCAGTACTTC,CASSKTSGGLIYEQYF
TRBV7-2,few,-,TRBJ2-3,TGTGCCAGCAGCACAGTGGGTAATACGCAGTATTTT,CASSTVGNTQYF
TRBV2,-,-,TRBJ1-5,TGTGCCAGCAGTGTCCGGCCCGGGGGTCAGCCCCAGCATTTT,CASSVRPGGQPQHF
TRBV11-1,-,TRBD2,TRBJ2-3,TGTGCCAGCAGCCCCGGGACTACCAGCACAGATACGCAGTATTTT,CASSPGTTSTDTQYF
TRBV12-3/TRBV12-4,-,-,TRBJ2-5,TGTGCCAGCAGCCCAGGGGGGGGCCCAGGGACCCAGTACTTC,CASSPGGGPGTQYF
TRBV20-1,few,TRBD2,TRBJ2-7,TGCAGTGCTAGAGATGGTCCGGGGGGAGGTTCCTACGAGCAGTACTTC,CSARDGPGGGSYEQYF
TRBV30,-,TRBD1,TRBJ1-6,TGTGCCTGGACACTCTCCAGGACAGGGTTTAATTCACCCCTCCACTTT,CAWTLSRTGFNSPLHF
TRBV9,-,-,TRBJ2-7,TGTGCCAGCAGCGTAGACAGCGCGAGCTCCTACGAGCAGTACTTC,CASSVDSASSYEQYF
TRBV7-6,-,TRBD2,TRBJ2-5,TGTGCCAGCAGCTTAGCTGGACTAGCGGGAGAGGGTAAAGAGACCCAGTACTTC,CASSLAGLAGEGKETQYF
TRBV12-3/TRBV12-4,few,-,TRBJ2-6,TGTGCCAGCAGTTACCGATCGTCTGGGGCCAACGTCCTGACTTTC,CASSYRSSGANVLTF
TRBV10-3,-,TRBD2,TRBJ2-1,TGTGCCATCAGTGAGACTAGCGGGGGCCACAATGAGCAGTTCTTC,CAISETSGGHNEQFF
TRBV20-1,-,-,TRBJ2-1,TGCAGTGCTAGAGAGAATGGGAAGTTCCACAATGAGCAGTTCTTC,CSARENGKFHNEQFF
TRBV5-1,-,TRBD2,TRBJ2-1,TGCGCCAGCTGCCCGGGACTAGCCTACAATGAGCAGTTCTTC,CASCPGLAYNEQFF
TRBV7-2,-,TRBD2,TRBJ2-7,TGTGCCAGCAGCTTAGGACTAGCGGTGTACTTC,CASSLGLAVYF
TRBV2,few,TRBD2,TRBJ2-3,TGTGCCAGCAGTGACGCGGGGGGGCCGTCAGATACGCAGTATTTT,CASSDAGGPSDTQYF
TRBV5-1,few,-,TRBJ1-2,TGCGCCAGCAGTAGTCCCAGGGAAAATGGCTACACCTTC,CASSSPRENGYTF
TRBV7-9,few,-,TRBJ1-1,TGTGCCAGCAGCCCCCGGACTACCATGGTAGGAATCACTGAAGCTTTCTTT,CASSPRTTMVGITEAFF
TRBV3-1,-,TRBD1,TRBJ1-2,TGTGCCAGCAGCCAAGATCCCAGACAGGGGGGCTACACCTTC,CASSQDPRQGGYTF
TRBV27,-,-,TRBJ2-7,TGTGCCAGCAGTTTAATGGGACAAAGCTACGAGCAGTACTTC,CASSLMGQSYEQYF
TRBV9,-,-,TRBJ2-1,TGTGCCAGCAGCGCAGGCCAACCCTACAATGAGCAGTTCTTC,CASSAGQPYNEQFF
TRBV2,few,TRBD1,TRBJ1-2,TGTGCCAGCAGGAGGGGACAGGGGTATGGCTACACCTTC,CASRRGQGYGYTF
TRBV7-9,-,-,TRBJ1-5,TGTGCCAGCAGCCACCCTAATCAGCCCCAGCATTTT,CASSHPNQPQHF
TRBV9,few,-,TRBJ2-2,TGTGCCAGCAGCGCGCGGACGGGCAGGTTAACCGGGGAGCTGTTTTTT,CASSARTGRLTGELFF
TRBV12-3/TRBV12-4,-,TRBD1,TRBJ2-7,TGTGCCAGCAGAGGAACGGGACAGGGCTACGAGCAGTACTTC,CASRGTGQGYEQYF
TRBV12-3/TRBV12-4,-,TRBD2,TRBJ2-7,TGTGCCAGCAGTGGCCGCCTGCTAGCGGGTGTCTACGAGCAGTACTTC,CASSGRLLAGVYEQYF
TRBV12-3/TRBV12-4,few,TRBD1,TRBJ1-2,TGTGCCAGCAGTCCGCGGGACAGGGGGGCAAATGGCTACACCTTC,CASSPRDRGANGYTF